The 16 T cell receptor beta chains given below trace back to one sample, sequenced in a study of graft-versus-host responses after intestinal transplantation. Measured with immunoSEQ multiplex PCR; TCRdb has only the in-frame clones, and not every one. The sample records 60,000 or so clones, under 95% being singletons. The sequencing here drew on PBMCs, taken about 4 months after intestinal transplantation. The receptors here all came from a human patient who received an intestinal transplant, so some T cells may come from the graft donor.

V usage is TRBV18 and J usage is TRBJ2-7; a weak D match, TRBD2 (5 bases). Per the germline V gene, CDR1 is KGHSH and CDR2 is LQKENI. V lost 0 bases and J lost 3, with 6 bases in between. There are 13 residues in the CDR3. The CDR3 DNA sequence: TGTGCCAGCTCACCACCGGCGGGCTACGAGCAGTACTTC. As protein: CASSPPAGYEQYF.

For the CDR3, the DNA is TGTGCCAGCAGTGCGGAGGCCGACACAGATACGCAGTATTTT. This translates into CASSAEADTDTQYF. The chain joins TRBV2 to TRBJ2-3, with a tentative D call TRBD2 (5 bases). CDR3 length: 14 residues. Germline V gene sequence: CDR1 SNHLY, CDR2 FYNNEI. V lost 4 bases, J lost 2 bases, and 10 bases lay in between.

The chain has TRBV5-6 and TRBJ2-7; D may be TRBD2 (5 bases). The CDR3 extends over 15 amino acids. Trimming took off 4 bases at V and 5 bases at J, with 19 bases between the two ends. The germline V gene encodes CDR1 SGHDT and CDR2 YYEEEE. The DNA for the CDR3 is TGTGCCAGCAGCCCGGATCGGACCGGGAATGACGAGCAGTACTTC. It yields the protein CASSPDRTGNDEQYF.

The V gene is TRBV4-1, the J gene TRBJ2-1, with TRBD2 identical over 8 bases. Germline V gives CDR1 MGHRA, CDR2 YSYEKL. The CDR3 has 20 residues. V was clipped by 0 bases and J by 2 bases; unmatched bases: 15. CDR3 sequence reads: CASSQESPPRERGTYNEQFF. The CDR3 coding sequence is TGCGCCAGCAGCCAAGAATCCCCCCCCCGGGAGCGGGGGACCTACAATGAGCAGTTCTTC.

V usage is TRBV6-6 and J usage is TRBJ1-4; D might be TRBD1 (6 bases). The length of the CDR3 is 14 residues. The germline V and J ends were trimmed by 6 bases and 6 bases, with 14 bases remaining between them. Germline V CDR1 and CDR2: MNHNY, SVGAGI (reference sequence). The CDR3 loop reads CASRKGVRDEKLFF. The CDR3 nucleotides read TGTGCCAGCAGGAAGGGGGTGAGGGATGAAAAACTGTTTTTT.

The rearrangement links TRBV2 to TRBJ1-4, with D possibly matching TRBD1 (5 bases). With 0 bases removed from V and 8 bases from J, the gap between germline ends came to 13 bases. The germline V gene encodes CDR1 SNHLY and CDR2 FYNNEI. This CDR3 has 15 residues. The CDR3 bases are TGTGCCAGCAGTGAAGCGCAGGGCCTCCGAGAAAAACTGTTTTTT. Its protein product is CASSEAQGLREKLFF.

This chain links TRBV11-3 with TRBJ2-2; D gene unclear. CDR3 length equals 12 residues. The V end was cut by 1 base, the J end by 5 bases, with 2 bases between. Germline V CDR1 and CDR2: SGHNT, YENEEA. The CDR3 region is CASSLGTGELFF. CDR3 nucleotide sequence: TGTGCCAGCAGCTTAGGGACCGGGGAGCTGTTTTTT.

The chain carries TRBV27 and TRBJ2-2; no definite D call. This CDR3 has 12 residues. Germline V gene sequence: CDR1 MNHEY, CDR2 SMNVEV (reference sequence). Trimming stripped 5 bases from V and 4 bases from J, with 5 bases between. CDR3 in amino acids: CASSPITGELFF. CDR3 sequence (DNA): TGTGCCAGCAGTCCCATCACCGGGGAGCTGTTTTTT.

The chain employs TRBV7-8 and TRBJ2-3; 10 bases are shared with TRBD2. CDR3 size: 16 residues. The V and J ends lost 4 bases and 3 bases, in that order; junction bases with no gene match: 7. Germline values: CDR1 SGHVS, CDR2 FQNEAQ. In DNA, the CDR3 is TGTGCCAGCAGCTCGGGGTGGACTAGCGGTACAGATACGCAGTATTTT. Protein sequence: CASSSGWTSGTDTQYF.

V gene TRBV19 combines with J gene TRBJ1-4, with D unclear. Germline values: CDR1 LNHDA, CDR2 SQIVND (reference sequence). This CDR3 is 12 amino acids long. Trimming removed 0 bases at V and 11 bases at J, with 7 bases between. The chain's CDR3 is CASSIDLEKLFF. The DNA for the CDR3 is TGTGCCAGTAGTATAGATCTAGAGAAACTGTTTTTT.

The chain carries TRBV2 and TRBJ2-5; D is perhaps TRBD2 (5 bases). V was pared by 1 base and J by 1 base, with 10 bases between. Germline CDR1 reads SNHLY; CDR2 reads FYNNEI. There are 15 residues in the CDR3. The CDR3 region is CASSEVGAVQETQYF. DNA of the CDR3: TGTGCCAGCAGTGAAGTTGGAGCGGTCCAAGAGACCCAGTACTTC.

This clone appeared once. The chain carries TRBV6-5 and TRBJ1-1; TRBD1 agrees at 9 bases. This CDR3 region has 15 residues. V trimming: 5 bases; J trimming: 8 bases; junction bases outside the gene matches: 12. Germline V CDR1 and CDR2: MNHEY, SVGAGI. The DNA of the CDR3 is TGTGCCAGCAGTCGACAGGGGGGTGACGGGGGCGAAGCTTTCTTT. This translates into CASSRQGGDGGEAFF.

The J gene is TRBJ2-5, the V gene TRBV5-4; D is possibly TRBD1 or TRBD2 (5 bases each). The germline CDR1 and CDR2 sequences are SGHNT and YYREEE (reference sequence). The CDR3 loop spans 14 amino acids. The V and J ends lost 0 bases and 5 bases respectively, with 11 bases between them. In DNA form, the CDR3 reads TGTGCCAGCAGCTTGGTCGGGGCGGTTGAGACCCAGTACTTC. Protein: CASSLVGAVETQYF. Drawing the rest from reference TRBV5-4 and TRBJ2-5, the complete variable domain is ETGVTQSPTHLIKTRGQQVTLRCSSQSGHNTVSWYQQALGQGPQFIFQYYREEENGRGNFPPRFSGLQFPNYSSELNVNALELDDSALYLCASSLVGAVETQYFGPGTRLLVL.

J is TRBJ1-2 and V is TRBV11-2; TRBD1 matches 7 bases. Trimming cost V 1 base and J 0 bases; bases outside gene matches: 11. CDR3 length: 18 amino acids. CDR1 and CDR2 from the germline V gene are SGHAT and FQNNGV. CDR3: CASSLAPRGTVANYGYTF. The CDR3 bases are TGTGCCAGCAGCTTAGCTCCTCGGGGGACAGTAGCTAACTATGGCTACACCTTC.

The chain carries TRBV16 and TRBJ1-5; no clear D gene. The V gene lost 0 bases and the J gene lost 4 bases, with 7 bases spanning the gap. This CDR3 comprises 14 residues. The germline gives CDR1 KGHSY, CDR2 FQNENV. The CDR3 here is CASSQSFGNQPQHF. The CDR3 region has the DNA TGTGCCAGCAGCCAATCGTTCGGAAATCAGCCCCAGCATTTT.

The chain couples TRBV10-2 to TRBJ2-1; 7 nucleotides match TRBD1. V was clipped by 3 bases and J by 3 bases; unmatched bases: 5. CDR1 and CDR2 (germline): WSHSY, SAAADI. This CDR3 is 15 amino acids long. This CDR3 reads CASSDRGSGYNEQFF. CDR3 in DNA: TGCGCCAGCAGTGACAGGGGGTCGGGCTACAATGAGCAGTTCTTC.